This TCR beta chain was sequenced for a study of T cell repertoires in cytomegalovirus infection. Whole-study context: The public TCR beta signatures pointed to both CMV infection and matching HLA type.

Study findings and constraints: Of the TCR beta families, the public ones yielded a cumulative frequency that identified carriers of CMV plus the relevant HLA. CMV-specific TCR beta clonotypes restricted by HLA-C were the ones dominating the ex vivo response.

The CDR3 runs to 17 residues. Via MiXCR, TCRdb re-called the reads, giving one row per CDR3 protein. The sample shows 250,000 or so distinct CDR3 sequences, approximately 15% of them seen only once. In regard to this clonotype: Its antigen is unknown. An end of the junction does not agree with germline; a read error may underlie this.

The origin of this receptor is a human donor in good health (CMV status not recorded). Some clones in this sample may be carry-over from other donors' samples. The chain carries TRBV5-3 and TRBJ2-3; possible D gene TRBD1, 5 bases. TRBV5-3 is noted as an ORF with a role that remains uncertain. What was sequenced was CD8+ T cells from PBMCs. CDR3 amino acids: CASSLGTGTTSTDTQYF. The CDR3 region has the DNA TGTGCCAGCAGCTTGGGCACAGGAACAACTAGCACAGATACGCAGTATTTT.